This T cell receptor beta chain originates from a study of response to subunit inactivated influenza vaccine. This clonotype has more than one count but fewer than ten. The antigen remains unidentified. V shed 5 bases and J 0 bases; nucleotides not matched to a gene: 8. The CDR3 totals 16 residues. Germline V CDR1 and CDR2: SGHRS, YFSETQ. Broader study findings: Every seasonal influenza vaccination brings in few new T cells, the authors suggested.

From the RT-PCR reads, TCRdb called clonotypes with MiXCR, one entry per CDR3 protein. The repertoire includes about 570,000 distinct CDR3 sequences, about 11% of them detected once, and roughly 9.6% sits in the top ten. The data were also submitted as part of a second study, on T cells expressing NK-cell markers. That source reports: 5'RACE template switching with UMIs produced the TCR beta cDNA. All TCR beta repertoires analysed originated from sorted CD3+CD56+NKG2C+, CD3+CD56+NKG2C- and CD3+CD56-NKG2C+ T cells. Leadership of the CD3+CD56-NKG2C+ fraction also belonged to these clonotypes in several donors. Clarity on HCMV specificity was lacking for the expanded NKG2C+ T cell clones.

This sequence was found in a man in his fifties who received an inactivated influenza vaccine. Sample: PBMCs from blood, taken on the day of vaccination. V and J are TRBV5-1 and TRBJ2-7; 10 bases are shared with TRBD2. CDR3 DNA: TGCGCCAGCAGTCCCGGACTAGCGGCGCTCTCCTACGAGCAGTACTTC. Its protein is CASSPGLAALSYEQYF.